Detailed here is one TCR beta chain. Its antigen is unidentified. The germline V gene encodes CDR1 MDHEN and CDR2 SYDVKM. Trimming pared 5 bases from V and 2 bases from J, leaving 16 bases between. CDR3 size: 16 residues. TCRdb's copy holds only in-frame clones and misses some; the assay was immunoSEQ multiplex PCR. The table shows more than 300,000 clones, with around four fifths occurring only once. This entry belongs to a study of Ad26.COV2.S vaccination and SARS-CoV-2 variants. As to treatment: about 20 received Ad26.COV2.S at low or high dose, single or two shots; several received placebo; per-sample allocation not given. All samples were drawn on day 63, counting from the first vaccine or placebo injection. Regarding the study as a whole: Vaccinated individuals (as opposed to placebo recipients) had higher spike-specific TCR breadth. Vaccinees and placebo recipients showed similar non-spike TCR breadth. Substantial post-vaccination breadth of spike-specific CD8+ and CD4+ T cell responses was reported.

This sequence joins TRBV28 and TRBJ1-5, with D possibly TRBD1 on 5 matching bases. The clonotype originates from a person between 18 and 65 years old who received the Ad26.COV2.S COVID-19 vaccine or a placebo. Specimen: peripheral blood, collected in a trial of Ad26.COV2.S vaccine versus placebo. CDR3 protein: CASSKGVGVGNQPQHF. The CDR3 DNA reads as TGTGCCAGCAGTAAAGGGGTAGGGGTAGGCAATCAGCCCCAGCATTTT.